Presented here are 21 T cell receptor beta chains from one specimen sequenced in a study of blood T cell repertoires in COVID-19. Assay used: immunoSEQ multiplex PCR; TCRdb lists only in-frame clones, some missing. Of tens of thousands of clones listed, about four fifths were seen once; the top ten hold 10% to 15%. The specimen was peripheral blood. The source of these receptors is a human donor in a cohort sampled during active COVID-19.

The genes are TRBV27 and TRBJ2-2; 7 bases are shared with TRBD2. The trim removed 7 bases at V and 1 base at J, leaving 9 bases unmatched. This CDR3 contains 16 residues. Germline V lookup: CDR1 MNHEY, CDR2 SMNVEV (reference sequence). The CDR3 DNA is TGTGCCAGCACCTACCGACTAGCAGGGAACACCGGGGAGCTGTTTTTT. Its protein product is CASTYRLAGNTGELFF.

The chain employs TRBV5-6 and TRBJ1-5, with 11 bases identical to TRBD1. The CDR3 spans 16 residues. Germline CDR1 is SGHDT and CDR2 is YYEEEE. With 4 bases clipped from V and 3 bases from J, the junction kept 6 bases outside the gene matches. The CDR3 region is CASSIGTGGTNQPQHF. CDR3 nucleotide sequence: TGTGCCAGCAGCATAGGGACAGGGGGTACCAATCAGCCCCAGCATTTT. Using reference TRBV5-6 and TRBJ1-5 for the parts outside the CDR3, the full variable domain is DAGVTQSPTHLIKTRGQQVTLRCSPKSGHDTVSWYQQALGQGPQFIFQYYEEEERQRGNFPDRFSGHQFPNYSSELNVNALLLGDSALYLCASSIGTGGTNQPQHFGDGTRLSIL.

This CDR3 is CASSEALTRGGYEQYF. For the CDR3, the DNA is TGTGCCAGCAGTGAAGCGCTCACCCGGGGGGGCTACGAGCAGTACTTC. The rearrangement uses TRBV6-1 and TRBJ2-7; 8 nucleotides align to TRBD2. The germline CDR1 and CDR2 sequences are MNHNS and SASEGT. J gave up 3 bases and V 0 bases, and 7 bases lay outside the gene matches. The CDR3 is 16 residues long.

This clone has more than one count but fewer than ten. The sample holds other DNA sequences that translate to the same CDR3. This rearrangement joins TRBV30 to TRBJ1-1, with D perhaps TRBD1 (5 bases). The germline V gene has CDR1 GTSNPN and CDR2 SVGIG (reference sequence). V was cut by 0 bases and J by 1 base, with 9 bases left in between. This CDR3 region has 14 residues. CDR3 bases: TGTGCCTGGAGTGTCACAGGCGAGAACACTGAAGCTTTCTTT. Protein product: CAWSVTGENTEAFF.

The rearrangement uses TRBV28 and TRBJ2-6; 7 nucleotides agree with TRBD1. The V and J ends lost 10 bases and 0 bases, in that order; junction bases with no gene match: 9. The CDR3 consists of 16 residues. Germline V gives CDR1 MDHEN, CDR2 SYDVKM. The CDR3 DNA follows: TGTGCCACCCCCCGGGACAGAAGCTCTGGGGCCAACGTCCTGACTTTC. This translates into CATPRDRSSGANVLTF.

CDR3 residues: CASSVGTSGYNEQFF. For the CDR3, the DNA is TGTGCCAGCAGCGTTGGGACTAGCGGATACAATGAGCAGTTCTTC. J is TRBJ2-1 and V is TRBV7-3, with 11 bases fitting TRBD2. This CDR3 comprises 15 residues. From germline, CDR1 is SGHTA and CDR2 FQGTGA. The junction had 4 bases not matched to a gene; V was cut back by 5 bases and J by 4 bases.

The rearrangement links TRBV6-5 to TRBJ2-7; D is perhaps TRBD2 (6 bases). This CDR3 region has 15 residues. The V end was cut by 2 bases, the J end by 0 bases, with 11 bases between. The V gene's germline CDR1 is MNHEY and CDR2 SVGAGI. CDR3 amino acids: CASSYASGRSYEQYF. The DNA for the CDR3 is TGTGCCAGCAGTTACGCGAGCGGGCGCTCCTACGAGCAGTACTTC.

The chain uses TRBV24-1 and TRBJ2-2, with D perhaps matching TRBD1 (5 bases). The V end was cut by 6 bases, the J end by 4 bases, with 14 bases between. The germline V gene has CDR1 KGHDR and CDR2 SFDVKD. The CDR3 loop spans 15 amino acids. This CDR3 is CATSSTGPGTGELFF. The CDR3 DNA follows: TGTGCCACCAGTTCTACAGGCCCGGGCACCGGGGAGCTGTTTTTT.

The V call is TRBV10-2, the J call TRBJ1-1; D may be TRBD1 (6 bases). Per germline, CDR1 WSHSY and CDR2 SAAADI. The CDR3 extends over 14 amino acids. The germline V and J ends were trimmed by 6 bases and 2 bases, with 13 bases remaining between them. CDR3 coding DNA: TGCGCCAGCAGAAGCGCAGGGACAAACACTGAAGCTTTCTTT. Translating it yields CASRSAGTNTEAFF.

This clone was picked up a small number of times. This chain joins TRBV25-1 and TRBJ2-1, with 10 bases fitting TRBD2. The germline CDR1 and CDR2 sequences are MGHDK and SYGVNS. The CDR3 covers 14 residues. V dropped 8 bases and J dropped 10; count of bases not matched to a gene: 11. The DNA of the CDR3 is TGTGCCAGCGGCCTAGCGGGAGATTTTTACGAGCAGTTCTTC. It yields the protein CASGLAGDFYEQFF.

V gene TRBV9 combines with J gene TRBJ1-3, with D unclear. Germline V gene sequence: CDR1 SGDLS, CDR2 YYNGEE. With 0 bases removed from V and 0 bases from J, the gap between germline ends came to 10 bases. There are 16 residues in the CDR3. The CDR3 loop reads CASSVDPPRSGNTIYF. The CDR3 DNA sequence: TGTGCCAGCAGCGTAGATCCCCCCCGCTCTGGAAACACCATATATTTT.

The V call is TRBV21-1, the J call TRBJ2-1; the table names TRBD1, a call not compared with the DNA. TRBV21-1 is an annotated pseudogene. The CDR3 loop spans 16 amino acids. The CDR3 is CASSSPDRSSYNEQFF. The CDR3, as DNA: TGTGCCAGCAGCTCTCCCGACAGGAGCTCCTACAATGAGCAGTTCTTC.

This chain joins TRBV7-9 and TRBJ2-1, with a possible D match to TRBD2 (5 bases). This CDR3 spans 16 amino acids. Germline values: CDR1 SEHNR, CDR2 FQNEAQ (reference sequence). Trimming cost V 5 bases and J 0 bases, with 14 bases left between them. The CDR3 coding sequence is TGTGCCAGCAGCCCCCAAGACCGGGGCTCCTACAATGAGCAGTTCTTC. Residues: CASSPQDRGSYNEQFF.

The J gene is TRBJ2-7, the V gene TRBV18; tentative D call: TRBD1 (5 bases). CDR3 size: 15 residues. The germline V gene has CDR1 KGHSH and CDR2 LQKENI. Between the trimmed V and J ends, which lost 6 bases and 5 bases, there was a span of 20 bases. CDR3 loop: CASSREFRTIDEQYF. For the CDR3, the DNA is TGTGCCAGCTCCCGAGAGTTTCGGACAATTGACGAGCAGTACTTC.

This chain joins TRBV18 and TRBJ2-7, with D possibly being TRBD2 (5 bases). CDR1 is KGHSH, CDR2 LQKENI, per germline. The germline V and J ends were trimmed by 3 bases and 5 bases, with 11 bases remaining between them. The CDR3 loop spans 13 amino acids. The CDR3 reads CASSPEATDEQYF. The CDR3 bases are TGTGCCAGCTCACCGGAGGCCACCGACGAGCAGTACTTC.

V usage is TRBV6-4 and J usage is TRBJ2-5, with TRBD2 matching 12 bases. J was trimmed by 4 bases and V by 6 bases; bases with no gene match: 21. Germline values: CDR1 MRHNA, CDR2 SNTAGT. This CDR3 region has 20 residues. This CDR3 is CASRPRTSGDKALGLETQYF. The DNA for the CDR3 is TGTGCCAGCAGACCGAGGACTAGCGGGGATAAGGCTTTAGGGTTAGAGACCCAGTACTTC.

The J gene is TRBJ2-5, the V gene TRBV7-2, with D possibly matching TRBD2 (5 bases). CDR3 length: 16 residues. V shed 1 base and J shed 5 bases, with 17 bases lying between them. The germline CDR1 and CDR2 sequences are SGHTA and FQGNSA. CDR3 residues: CASSLDGLARTETQYF. CDR3 nucleotide sequence: TGTGCCAGCAGCTTAGACGGGCTAGCCAGGACTGAGACCCAGTACTTC.

The rearrangement uses TRBV6-1 and TRBJ1-2; 7 positions agree with TRBD1. CDR1 is MNHNS and CDR2 is SASEGT in the germline V gene. The CDR3 runs 15 residues. With V trimmed by 3 bases and J by 7 bases, 11 bases remained unmatched. This CDR3 reads CASSDRARDRSGYTF. For the CDR3, the DNA is TGTGCCAGCAGTGACCGAGCCAGGGACAGATCTGGCTACACCTTC.

CDR3 bases: TGTGCCAGCAGCCCCCGGACACCGAAGAACACCGGGGAGCTGTTTTTT. This gives the protein CASSPRTPKNTGELFF. The V and J genes are TRBV14 and TRBJ2-2, with D maybe TRBD1 (5 bases). The germline V and J ends were trimmed by 4 bases and 1 base, with 13 bases remaining between them. Germline assignment: CDR1 SGHDN and CDR2 FVKESK. This CDR3 is 16 amino acids long.

This sequence joins TRBV24-1 and TRBJ2-3; D gene uncertain. The CDR3 covers 15 residues. Germline V gene lookup returns CDR1 KGHDR and CDR2 SFDVKD. The V end was cut by 4 bases, the J end by 0 bases, with 10 bases between. The CDR3 region has the DNA TGTGCCACCAGTGACACCAGATCTAGCACAGATACGCAGTATTTT. This codes for CATSDTRSSTDTQYF.

The chain carries TRBV10-1 and TRBJ2-4, with 10 bases lining up with TRBD2. V trimming: 4 bases; J trimming: 2 bases; junction bases outside the gene matches: 29. This CDR3 is built from 24 residues. Germline V gene lookup returns CDR1 WNHNN and CDR2 SYGVQD (reference sequence). The CDR3 reads CASSVLASSGRPTLLPSPKNIQYF. In DNA, the CDR3 is TGCGCCAGCAGTGTGTTGGCGAGTAGCGGGAGGCCGACCTTACTCCCTAGCCCCAAAAACATTCAGTACTTC.